These T cell receptor beta chains were read from a single sample in a study of blood T cell repertoires in COVID-19. Sequencing was performed with immunoSEQ multiplex PCR; in TCRdb, only in-frame clones are kept and a portion is missing. The sample consists of fewer than 85,000 clones, about 86% of them appearing once. Specimen: peripheral blood. All receptors derive from a woman aged 60-75 years with acute or convalescent COVID-19. The CDR3 runs from the conserved cysteine through the conserved F or W. The D gene is left open where the match is weak. Clone size is stated in some rows and not others, as once, few, many or a class when expanded.

TRBJ2-7,TRBV11-2,.,.,CASSLGGVGEQYF,TGTGCCAGCAGCTTAGGGGGGGTGGGCGAGCAGTACTTC
TRBJ1-2,TRBV14,.,.,CASSQAVNYGYTF,TGTGCCAGCAGCCAAGCAGTAAACTATGGCTACACCTTC
TRBJ1-3,TRBV3-1/TRBV3-2,.,TRBD1,CASSQGQGDSGNTIYF,TGTGCCAGCAGCCAAGGACAGGGGGACTCTGGAAACACCATATATTTT
TRBJ1-1,TRBV6-2/TRBV6-3,.,.,CASSYASRGGTEAFF,TGTGCCAGCAGTTACGCCTCAAGAGGGGGCACTGAAGCTTTCTTT
TRBJ2-7,TRBV4-2,.,TRBD2,CASSQAPGTSGANYEQYF,TGTGCCAGCAGCCAAGCCCCCGGGACTAGCGGGGCCAACTACGAGCAGTACTTC
TRBJ2-1,TRBV7-2,.,TRBD2,CASRTSGGYNEQFF,TGTGCCAGCAGAACTAGCGGGGGCTACAATGAGCAGTTCTTC
TRBJ1-2,TRBV4-3,.,.,CASSQDWQVFGYTF,TGCGCCAGCAGCCAAGATTGGCAGGTCTTTGGCTACACCTTC
TRBJ1-6,TRBV6-5,.,TRBD1,CASSTGTGRTLHF,TGTGCCAGCAGTACCGGGACAGGGCGAACTCTCCACTTT
TRBJ1-2,TRBV30,.,.,CAWRVRAYGYTF,TGTGCCTGGAGGGTCAGGGCCTATGGCTACACCTTC
TRBJ1-1,TRBV28,once,.,CASIPHQGKEGGTEAFF,TGTGCCAGCATTCCACATCAGGGGAAGGAAGGGGGCACTGAAGCTTTCTTT
TRBJ2-5,TRBV5-4,.,TRBD2,CASSDRGGVRETQYF,TGTGCCAGCAGCGATCGGGGGGGAGTTAGGGAGACCCAGTACTTC
TRBJ2-3,TRBV11-3,.,.,CASSLWTEGTDTQYF,TGTGCCAGCAGCTTGTGGACAGAGGGAACAGATACGCAGTATTTT
TRBJ2-7,TRBV5-4,.,.,CASSLEGGLSYEQYF,TGTGCCAGCAGCTTGGAGGGAGGCCTCTCCTACGAGCAGTACTTC
TRBJ2-7,TRBV11-2,.,TRBD1,CASSPGTGDLKNEQYF,TGTGCCAGCAGCCCCGGGACAGGGGACTTAAAGAACGAGCAGTACTTC
TRBJ1-1,TRBV6-5,.,TRBD1,CASSFDRGREAFF,TGTGCCAGCAGTTTTGACAGGGGGCGGGAAGCTTTCTTT
TRBJ2-1,TRBV4-3,.,TRBD2,CASREVSGGVEQFF,TGCGCCAGCAGAGAGGTTAGCGGGGGAGTTGAGCAGTTCTTC
TRBJ1-6,TRBV19,.,.,CASSSGGFGPPLHF,TGTGCCAGTAGTAGTGGGGGGTTCGGTCCACCCCTCCACTTT
TRBJ1-1,TRBV28,once,TRBD1,CASSLTGGKTEAFF,TGTGCCAGCAGTTTGACAGGGGGCAAGACTGAAGCTTTCTTT
TRBJ1-5,TRBV5-1,.,TRBD1,CASSQTGVGNQPQHF,TGCGCCAGCAGCCAGACAGGGGTAGGCAATCAGCCCCAGCATTTT
TRBJ1-2,TRBV3-1/TRBV3-2,once,.,CASSPVSGQEANYGYTF,TGTGCCAGCAGCCCCGTGAGCGGGCAGGAGGCTAACTATGGCTACACCTTC
TRBJ1-6,TRBV27,.,.,CASSFVGRNSPLHF,TGTGCCAGCAGTTTTGTGGGGAGGAATTCACCCCTCCACTTT
TRBJ2-7,TRBV7-2,few,.,CASSFRQDYEQYF,TGTGCCAGCAGCTTTCGACAGGACTACGAGCAGTACTTC
TRBJ1-5,TRBV4-2,.,.,CASSQERRGGQPQHF,TGTGCCAGCAGCCAAGAACGGAGGGGCGGCCAGCCCCAGCATTTT
TRBJ1-1,TRBV7-9,.,.,CASSPPGARASTEAFF,TGTGCCAGCAGCCCTCCAGGGGCCCGGGCCAGCACTGAAGCTTTCTTT
TRBJ2-3,TRBV9,.,TRBD2,CASSVAGGRAADTQYF,TGTGCCAGCAGCGTAGCGGGGGGTAGGGCGGCAGATACGCAGTATTTT
TRBJ1-2,TRBV6-5,.,.,CASTEGELYGYTF,TGTGCCAGCACCGAGGGAGAGCTCTATGGCTACACCTTC
TRBJ2-7,TRBV3-1/TRBV3-2,.,TRBD2,CASSPSPGTSGGAFEQYF,TGTGCCAGCAGCCCGAGTCCCGGGACTAGCGGGGGGGCCTTCGAGCAGTACTTC
TRBJ1-1,TRBV6-5,.,TRBD1,CAGQGASRNTEAFF,TGTGCCGGACAGGGGGCGTCCAGGAACACTGAAGCTTTCTTT
TRBJ1-1,TRBV9,.,.,CASTDGIMNTEAFF,TGTGCCAGCACTGATGGCATCATGAACACTGAAGCTTTCTTT
TRBJ2-7,TRBV10-3,once,.,CAISEFVGDNTYEQYF,TGTGCCATCAGTGAGTTCGTGGGGGACAACACCTACGAGCAGTACTTC
TRBJ2-2,TRBV5-1,.,TRBD2,CASSSGLAGVVSGELFF,TGCGCCAGCAGCTCGGGACTAGCGGGAGTGGTATCCGGGGAGCTGTTTTTT
TRBJ1-1,TRBV30,.,.,CACSRETRAFF,TGTGCCTGCTCAAGGGAGACGCGAGCTTTCTTT
TRBJ2-7,TRBV29-1,.,TRBD1,CSVGLGTGAYEQYF,TGCAGCGTTGGACTAGGGACAGGGGCCTACGAGCAGTACTTC
TRBJ1-2,TRBV28,once,TRBD1,CASSSGLGQGMGYTF,TGTGCCAGCAGTTCCGGCCTGGGACAGGGGATGGGCTACACCTTC
TRBJ1-6,TRBV7-8,.,.,CASSLGAGARVSPLHF,TGTGCCAGCAGCTTAGGGGCGGGGGCGCGAGTTTCACCCCTCCACTTT
TRBJ2-1,TRBV3-1/TRBV3-2,.,.,CASSPVRQAPGQFF,TGTGCCAGCAGCCCAGTCCGACAGGCGCCGGGGCAGTTCTTC
TRBJ1-4,TRBV15,few,TRBD1,CATSGGTGDEKLFF,TGTGCCACCAGCGGCGGGACAGGGGATGAAAAACTGTTTTTT
TRBJ2-1,TRBV7-9,.,TRBD2,CASKSGGSYNEQFF,TGTGCCAGCAAATCGGGGGGCTCCTACAATGAGCAGTTCTTC
TRBJ2-4,TRBV19,.,TRBD2,CASSILLAGGVVAKNIQYF,TGTGCCAGTAGTATTTTGCTAGCGGGAGGGGTGGTAGCCAAAAACATTCAGTACTTC
TRBJ1-2,TRBV6-5,.,.,CASSRDSGYGYTF,TGTGCCAGCAGTAGAGACAGTGGATATGGCTACACCTTC
TRBJ2-5,TRBV7-2,.,TRBD1,CASSSSGTGVFETQYF,TGTGCCAGCAGCTCATCCGGGACAGGGGTTTTTGAGACCCAGTACTTC
TRBJ2-7,TRBV7-9,.,TRBD2,CASSPSGGRAYEQYF,TGTGCCAGCAGCCCCTCGGGGGGGCGCGCCTACGAGCAGTACTTC
TRBJ1-1,TRBV29-1,.,TRBD1,CSVEGRGLATEAFF,TGCAGCGTTGAAGGCAGGGGGCTGGCCACTGAAGCTTTCTTT
TRBJ2-1,TRBV6-1,.,.,CASSDNFNEQFF,TGTGCCAGCAGTGACAACTTCAATGAGCAGTTCTTC
TRBJ2-2,TRBV11-3,few,TRBD2,CASSYQPAGVGTGELFF,TGTGCCAGCAGCTATCAGCCAGCGGGAGTCGGCACCGGGGAGCTGTTTTTT
TRBJ2-1,TRBV7-3,.,TRBD2,CASSLLAGDNEQFF,TGTGCCAGCAGCTTGCTAGCGGGAGACAATGAGCAGTTCTTC
TRBJ1-4,TRBV30,.,.,CAWTENEKLFF,TGTGCCTGGACAGAAAATGAAAAACTGTTTTTT
TRBJ1-5,TRBV12-3/TRBV12-4,once,.,CASTRRNQPQHF,TGTGCCAGCACAAGGAGAAATCAGCCCCAGCATTTT
TRBJ2-2,TRBV5-4,.,.,CASSLAGYEGGELFF,TGTGCCAGCAGCTTGGCTGGGTATGAGGGCGGGGAGCTGTTTTTT
TRBJ1-2,TRBV2,.,.,CASSDLYRYGYTF,TGTGCCAGCAGCGACCTATACAGGTACGGCTACACCTTC
TRBJ1-2,TRBV11-3,once,.,CASSLVGLPNGYTF,TGTGCCAGCAGCTTAGTGGGACTACCCAATGGCTACACCTTC
TRBJ2-7,TRBV27,.,TRBD1,CASKTLRQGVPYEQYF,TGTGCCAGCAAAACCCTACGCCAGGGGGTCCCCTACGAGCAGTACTTC
TRBJ2-3,TRBV5-1,.,.,CASSLDPGTDTQYF,TGCGCCAGCAGCTTGGACCCGGGCACAGATACGCAGTATTTT
TRBJ1-1,TRBV7-9,.,.,CASSLATVNTEAFF,TGTGCCAGCAGCTTAGCGACAGTGAACACTGAAGCTTTCTTT